The 9 T cell receptor delta chains presented below share a single source sample, sequenced in a study of delta chains in infants with herpesvirus infections. TCR cDNA was made from PBMC RNA with gamma- and delta-chain-specific primers. TCRdb re-called the RT-PCR reads with CATT. The profile shows 1,400 to 1,500 delta-chain clones, roughly 21% of them singletons. This specimen consisted of peripheral blood, obtained at time point 2 of longitudinal follow-up. The source of these receptors is a human donor who was a Ugandan infant, either HIV-exposed or HIV-unexposed (not recorded which).

In this sample, this clone turned up a few times. The chain employs TRDV1 and TRDJ1; the match to TRDD2 covers 8 bases. V dropped 1 base and J dropped 0; count of bases not matched to a gene: 16. The CDR3 consists of 20 residues. In germline, CDR1 is TSWWSYY, CDR2 QGS. The CDR3 sequence is CALGEQWGASYPPYTDKLIF. In nucleotides, the CDR3 is TGTGCTCTTGGGGAACAGTGGGGTGCTTCCTACCCCCCTTACACCGATAAACTCATCTTT.

With respect to this clone: A read error may explain this, as a much larger clone is one base away. Other DNA sequences in this specimen translate into the identical CDR3. The rearrangement links TRDV1 to TRDJ1, with D hard to call. The CDR3 runs 15 residues. Looked up from germline, CDR1 is TSWWSYY and CDR2 is QGS. DNA of the CDR3: TGTGCTCTTGGGGAAGATTGGTCGTACACCGACAAACTCATCTTT. It specifies CALGEDWSYTDKLIF.

As for this clone: A read error is possible here, since a much larger clone lies one base away. V usage is TRDV1 and J usage is TRDJ1, with D tentatively TRDD1 (5 bases). The germline gives CDR1 TSWWSYY, CDR2 QGS. V gave up 5 bases and J gave up 2 bases, with 24 bases separating them. The CDR3 contains 18 residues. The CDR3 protein is CALGSPPSTVGNTDKLIF. As DNA, the CDR3 is TGTGCTCTTGGGTCACCCCCCTCTACGGTGGGAAATACCGATAAACTCATCTTT.

The chain joins TRDV1 to TRDJ1; D is perhaps TRDD3 (6 bases). V was trimmed by 0 bases and J by 0 bases, leaving 20 bases between them. Germline CDR1 is TSWWSYY and CDR2 is QGS. This CDR3 is 19 amino acids long. The CDR3 nucleotides are TGTGCTCTTGGGGAACTAGGGACAGCGGTCTGGGGAAACACCGATAAACTCATCTTT. This translates into CALGELGTAVWGNTDKLIF.

This sequence joins TRDV1 and TRDJ1; 9 positions match TRDD2. The trim removed 5 bases at V and 0 bases at J, leaving 31 bases unmatched. Germline lookup yields CDR1 TSWWSYY and CDR2 QGS. The CDR3 spans 24 residues. CDR3 loop: CALGILGLPTLGIARCGYTDKLIF. Written as DNA, the CDR3 is TGTGCTCTTGGGATCCTCGGCCTTCCTACATTGGGGATAGCGAGGTGCGGGTACACCGATAAACTCATCTTT.

As concerns this clone: This sequence may be a read error, since a much larger clone differs from it by one base. Other nucleotide sequences from this sample produce the same CDR3. V usage is TRDV1 and J usage is TRDJ1; D remains ambiguous. Looked up from germline, CDR1 is TSWWSYY and CDR2 is QGS. This CDR3 has 16 amino acids. V dropped 3 bases and J dropped 7 bases, with 21 bases sitting between them. The CDR3 here is CALGEGIPALYPKLIF. CDR3 in DNA: TGTGCTCTTGGGGAGGGCATTCCCGCGCTTTACCCTAAACTCATCTTT.

Comments on this clone: A much larger clone differs by one base, so this may be a read error. The same CDR3 arises from other DNA sequences in this sample as well. The chain couples TRDV1 to TRDJ1; D is unclear. This CDR3 contains 19 residues. V lost 8 bases and J 3 bases, leaving 31 bases between the germline ends. Per germline, CDR1 TSWWSYY and CDR2 QGS. The CDR3 sequence is CALYVYRPHGLKGADKLIF. In DNA form, the CDR3 reads TGTGCTCTTTACGTATATAGGCCCCACGGGCTAAAGGGTGCCGATAAACTCATCTTT.

This clone is labeled medium-sized. The CDR3 DNA follows: TGTGCTCTTGGGGAAGTAGCCTTCTTTTGGAACGTCCTCAAGTGCTGTGACACCGATAAACTCATCTTT. Its protein product is CALGEVAFFWNVLKCCDTDKLIF. The rearrangement joins TRDV1 to TRDJ1; tentative D call: TRDD2 (5 bases). This CDR3 spans 23 amino acids. The V end was cut by 2 bases, the J end by 0 bases, with 34 bases between. Germline loops: CDR1 TSWWSYY, CDR2 QGS.

Remarks on this clone: Other DNA sequences in this specimen translate into the identical CDR3. The J gene is TRDJ1, the V gene TRDV1; D is ambiguous. V lost 4 bases and J 0 bases, leaving 15 bases between the germline ends. CDR3 length: 16 amino acids. Germline CDR1 TSWWSYY, CDR2 QGS. The CDR3 nucleotides are TGTGCTCTTGGGGGCCGTTCGGGGCGATACACCGATAAACTCATCTTT. This translates into CALGGRSGRYTDKLIF.